This T cell receptor (beta chain) was sequenced for a study of T cells in Graves' hyperthyroidism and ophthalmopathy. Study-wide context: Blood was drawn when the patient was first diagnosed and still untreated.

This CDR3 is built from 17 residues. Trimming cost V 5 bases and J 5 bases; bases outside gene matches: 12. Germline-derived CDR1 and CDR2 are SGHAT and FQNNGV. Regions amplified from RNA transcripts were the TCR beta CDR3 regions. The HTBI primer set was used in a first-round RT-PCR of the TCR CDR3. Using its own MiXCR run on the multiplex PCR reads, TCRdb lists one record per CDR3 protein. The sample has nearly 600,000 distinct CDR3 sequences, more than 11% seen once. This clonotype showed up many times. The PBMCs were sourced from fresh peripheral blood (around 10 ml). The sequence was obtained from a woman aged 25-40 years with Graves' hyperthyroidism that later progressed to Graves' ophthalmopathy. Sequencing was performed on blood. The rearrangement links TRBV11-2 to TRBJ2-2; 9 positions match TRBD1. The CDR3 nucleotides are TGTGCCAGCAGCCTCCCCCGGGGACAGGGCTGGACCGGGGAGCTGTTTTTT. Encoded protein: CASSLPRGQGWTGELFF.